The clone carrying this TCR beta chain appeared a single time. Its matching antigen is unknown. The sample belongs to a study of CD8 T cells in Susac syndrome. Whole-study results and caveats: The total CD8+ repertoires contained 15 to 20 Susac-specific public clones, and the CD8+ TEMRA repertoires contained about five.

CD8+ and CD4+ T cells from blood underwent TCR beta sequencing, which was carried out in a high-throughput format. TEMRA cells were FACS-enriched, with CD8+ and CD4+ T cells isolated negatively. The length of the CDR3 is 15 residues. The V gene's germline CDR1 is SGHRS and CDR2 YFSETQ. Trimming removed 3 bases from V and 0 bases from J; junction bases left unmatched: 2. An amount of RNA that ranged from roughly 0.45 to 1 ug was reverse transcribed with random hexamers. Using its own MiXCR run on the immunoSEQ multiplex PCR reads, TCRdb lists one record per CDR3 protein. This table has 65,000 to 85,000 distinct CDR3 sequences, approximately 93% appearing once.

Sequenced material: CD8+ T cells from PBMCs. This sequence was found in a human donor with Susac syndrome. This rearrangement joins TRBV5-1 to TRBJ2-7, with 11 bases identical to TRBD1. The CDR3 sequence is CASSWGTGGSYEQYF. The CDR3 nucleotides are TGCGCCAGCAGCTGGGGGACAGGGGGCTCCTACGAGCAGTACTTC.